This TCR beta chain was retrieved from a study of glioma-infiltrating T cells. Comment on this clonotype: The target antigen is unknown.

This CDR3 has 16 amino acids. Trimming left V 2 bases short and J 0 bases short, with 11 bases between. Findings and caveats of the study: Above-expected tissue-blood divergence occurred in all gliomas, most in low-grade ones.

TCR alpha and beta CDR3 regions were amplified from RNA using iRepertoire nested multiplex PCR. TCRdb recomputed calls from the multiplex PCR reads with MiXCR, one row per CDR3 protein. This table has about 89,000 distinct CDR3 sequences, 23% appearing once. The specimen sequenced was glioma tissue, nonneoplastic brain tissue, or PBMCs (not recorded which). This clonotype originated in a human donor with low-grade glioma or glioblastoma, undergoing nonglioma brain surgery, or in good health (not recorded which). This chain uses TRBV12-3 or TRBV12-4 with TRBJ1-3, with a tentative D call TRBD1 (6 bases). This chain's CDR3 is CASSLRPRGSGNTIYF. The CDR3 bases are TGTGCCAGCAGTTTACGACCCAGGGGCTCTGGAAACACCATATATTTT.